The clone carrying this T cell receptor (beta chain) was picked up a small number of times. The antigen remains undetermined. These data come from a study of T-cell memory formation after mild COVID-19. Turning to the study itself: Each donor largely had its own TCR clusters.

The 5'RACE method, run with constant-segment primers, produced TCR alpha and TCR beta cDNA libraries (carrying sample barcodes and UMIs). TCRdb re-called the 5' RACE reads through MiXCR, storing one row per CDR3 protein. The profile shows fewer than 250,000 distinct CDR3 sequences, 27% of them singletons. Study conclusions and caveats: That cross-reactive memory joined was suggested by some responding clones appearing in pre-infection memory.

The length of the CDR3 is 16 residues. Germline CDR1 is SGHRS and CDR2 is YFSETQ. V lost 5 bases to trimming and J lost 5 bases; unmatched junction nucleotides: 11. Sample: PBMCs or a T cell subset sorted from them (not recorded which). The sequence derives from an adult woman who had mild COVID-19 (a few samples of this study predate the infection). Cell type and time point are not known. The chain employs TRBV5-1 and TRBJ2-1; 9 bases match TRBD2. Written as DNA, the CDR3 is TGCGCCAGCAGACCTCTAGCGGGGTTTACCGACAATGAGCAGTTCTTC. It codes for CASRPLAGFTDNEQFF.